The entry that follows covers one T cell receptor beta chain sequence. This sample was taken from a study of blood T cell repertoires in COVID-19. Across the study: The United States, Italy and Spain were the sources of the acute and convalescent COVID-19 samples.

V shed 10 bases and J 0 bases; nucleotides not matched to a gene: 8. Germline CDR1 is SNHLY and CDR2 is FYNNEI. CDR3 length equals 16 residues. Patients of the Seattle cohort, enrolled during active infection, were followed longitudinally. Source study methods: By means of reference gene primer amplification, nucleated cell counts were estimated. Clones were read by immunoSEQ multiplex PCR, and TCRdb kept only the in-frame ones, dropping some. V and J calls and clone size follow that table, whereas D and trimming were derived from the DNA. The sample shows approximately 460,000 clones, roughly 87% of them seen only once.

The sample comprised peripheral blood. The chain employs TRBV2 and TRBJ2-1; 11 bases are a match to TRBD2. This TCR came from a man in his late teens or twenties with COVID-19, enrolled during active disease. CDR3 nucleotide sequence: TGTGCCACCGGAAATAGCGGGAGGGGCTCCTACAATGAGCAGTTCTTC. Translating gives CATGNSGRGSYNEQFF.